This T cell receptor beta chain was identified during a study of blood T cell repertoires in COVID-19. About the research overall: COVID-19 samples, acute and convalescent, were from the United States, Italy and Spain. PBMCs, B-cell-depleted T cells, or T cells provided the cDNA or gDNA that made up the material.

The CDR3 is 15 residues long. The V gene lost 6 bases and the J gene lost 0 bases, with 15 bases spanning the gap. Germline CDR1 and CDR2: MDHEN and SYDVKM. As originally analysed: Reference gene primer amplification gave estimated nucleated cell counts. Some clones are missing from TCRdb's copy, which holds only in-frame ones; the method was immunoSEQ multiplex PCR. That table gives V, J and clone size, and the DNA gave D and trimming. Of just over 45,000 clones listed, 80% to 90% are singletons. The chain employs TRBV28 and TRBJ2-7, with D perhaps matching TRBD2 (6 bases). The TCR originated in a human donor in a cohort sampled during active COVID-19. Sequencing was done on a sample of peripheral blood. CDR3 DNA sequence: TGTGCCAGCAGGGAGTGGGCAGCGGGCTCCTACGAGCAGTACTTC. It encodes CASREWAAGSYEQYF.